This T cell receptor (beta chain) was identified in a study of response to subunit inactivated influenza vaccine. Germline CDR1 is SEHNR and CDR2 is FQNEAQ (reference sequence). This CDR3 is built from 11 residues. On this clonotype: One junction end does not reproduce the germline sequence, and a read error may be involved.

TCRdb re-derived calls from the RT-PCR reads in MiXCR, one entry per CDR3 protein. Among more than 450,000 distinct CDR3 sequences listed, 11% were seen once. The sample was also linked to a second study, of T cells expressing NK-cell markers. That publication notes: Template switching by 5'RACE with UMIs generated the TCR beta cDNA.

The source is a man in his fifties or sixties who received an inactivated influenza vaccine. This material consisted of PBMCs from blood, taken on the day of vaccination. The chain is built from TRBV7-9 and TRBJ2-7; D possibly corresponds to TRBD1 (6 bases). CDR3 nucleotide sequence: TGTGCCAGCAGCACCCGGACAGAGTACCACTTC. Protein product: CASSTRTEYHF.